This T cell receptor beta chain was captured by sequencing in a study of PD-1 blockade in mismatch repair-deficient tumors. Study-level findings and limits: Rapid post-treatment expansion, then contraction, generally preceding radiologic response, marked tumor-resident clones.

Clones were read by immunoSEQ multiplex PCR, and TCRdb kept only the in-frame ones, dropping some. The table lists 95,000 to 150,000 clones, 86% of them singletons. A word on this clone: What it binds is unknown.

Trimming shortened V by 2 bases and J by 3 bases, and 5 bases separated the two germline ends. Germline lookup yields CDR1 MRHNA and CDR2 SNTAGT. The length of the CDR3 is 14 residues. The sample here was peripheral blood, taken 44 weeks after starting pembrolizumab. The receptor comes from an adult with mismatch repair-deficient cancer. The V call is TRBV6-4, the J call TRBJ2-6; D may be TRBD1 (5 bases). The chain's CDR3 is CASSDRGGANVLTF. The CDR3 bases are TGTGCCAGCAGTGACAGGGGTGGGGCCAACGTCCTGACTTTC.